This T cell receptor (beta chain) came from a study of blood T cell repertoires in COVID-19. Study in general: Samples taken during acute and convalescent COVID-19 were collected in the United States, Italy and Spain. From T cells, B-cell-depleted T cells, or PBMCs came the material, which was cDNA or gDNA.

This CDR3 is 12 amino acids long. V was shortened by 4 bases and J by 4 bases, with 8 bases between the two germline ends. The germline gives CDR1 SQVTM, CDR2 ANQGSEA. Authors' processing steps: Amplification of reference gene primers was used by the study to estimate nucleated cell counts. Here immunoSEQ multiplex PCR was the method, and the copy in TCRdb shows in-frame clones only, minus some. V and J calls and clone size are those listed in that table; D and trimming were worked out from the DNA. Seen here are 40,000 to 60,000 clones, over 85% observed once, and the top ten hold approximately 4%. This TCR derives from a human donor in a cohort sampled during active COVID-19. What was sequenced was peripheral blood. This chain joins TRBV29-1 and TRBJ1-5; the D gene is possibly TRBD1 (5 bases). DNA of the CDR3: TGCAGCGTTGCGGAGGGGAATCAGCCCCAGCATTTT. It codes for CSVAEGNQPQHF.